This entry lists 2 T cell receptor beta chains sequenced from one sample in a study of cytomegalovirus exposure and HLA in healthy donors. Researchers ran the PCR with 60 Vbeta and 13 Jbeta primers. TCRdb's table, derived via immunoSEQ multiplex PCR, lists solely in-frame clones and lacks some. The data contain roughly 93,000 clones, more than 60% of them singletons. Sequences were obtained from PBMCs. The origin of the receptors is a man aged 18 to 30 in good health and CMV-seropositive.

V and J are TRBV5-1 and TRBJ2-5, with D perhaps matching TRBD1 (5 bases). The V gene's germline CDR1 is SGHRS and CDR2 YFSETQ. This CDR3 is 13 amino acids long. V lost 3 bases, J lost 2 bases, and 8 bases lay in between. The CDR3 region is CASSSTAQETQYF. The CDR3 nucleotides read TGCGCCAGCAGCTCGACAGCACAAGAGACCCAGTACTTC.

The rearrangement joins TRBV5-6 to TRBJ2-7; unclear D gene. The CDR3 is 11 amino acids. Trimming stripped 3 bases from V and 3 bases from J, with 4 bases between. Germline-derived CDR1 and CDR2 are SGHDT and YYEEEE. CDR3 amino acids: CASSSLYEQYF. Here the CDR3 DNA reads TGTGCCAGCAGCTCCCTCTACGAGCAGTACTTC.